Below, one T cell receptor (beta chain) is given with its context. The sample originates from a study of blood T cells in healthy people across ages. With 4 bases clipped from V and 6 bases from J, the junction kept 7 bases outside the gene matches. Per germline, CDR1 SGDLS and CDR2 YYNGEE. The CDR3 has 14 residues. A second PCR, run for roughly 7 to 12 cycles, used a sample-barcoded 5' primer plus a J-beta primer mix. TCRdb called the 5' RACE reads again in MiXCR, with one record for every CDR3 protein. The sample has 720,000 or so distinct CDR3 sequences, 40% to 45% seen once. The specimen sequenced was blood. This chain links TRBV9 with TRBJ2-3, with 8 bases matching TRBD1. This receptor was identified in a man older than 75 in good health. The CDR3 DNA is TGTGCCAGCAGCCCAACCGACAGGGGTGATACGCAGTATTTT. This translates into CASSPTDRGDTQYF.